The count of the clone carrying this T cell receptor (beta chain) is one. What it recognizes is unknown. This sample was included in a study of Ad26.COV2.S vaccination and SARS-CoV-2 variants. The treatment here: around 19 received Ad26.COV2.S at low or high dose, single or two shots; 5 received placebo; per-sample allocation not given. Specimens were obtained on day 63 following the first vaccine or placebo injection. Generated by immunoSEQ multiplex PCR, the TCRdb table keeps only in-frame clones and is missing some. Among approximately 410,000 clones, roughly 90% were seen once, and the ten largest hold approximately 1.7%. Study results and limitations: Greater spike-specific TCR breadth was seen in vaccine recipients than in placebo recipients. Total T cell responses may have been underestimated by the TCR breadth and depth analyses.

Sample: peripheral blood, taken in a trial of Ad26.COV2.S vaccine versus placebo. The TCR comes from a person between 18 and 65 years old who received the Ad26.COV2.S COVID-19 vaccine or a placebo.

The CDR3 sequence: CASSPTGSGTTDTQYF. The CDR3 nucleotides are TGTGCCAGCAGCCCCACCGGATCGGGGACGACAGATACGCAGTATTTT. The chain is built from TRBV6-4 and TRBJ2-3, with D tentatively TRBD1 or TRBD2 (5 bases each). This CDR3 region has 16 residues. The germline gives CDR1 MRHNA, CDR2 SNTAGT. Trimming took 6 bases from V and 3 from J, leaving 19 bases between them.